This T cell receptor (beta chain) comes out of a study of CD8 T cells in Susac syndrome (dated by TCRdb to the late 2010s). As for the study more broadly: Whether CD8+ T cell activation and differentiation in Susac syndrome was antigen driven was tested using repertoire sequencing. Clonality of the CD8+ T cell repertoire was compared between more than 9 healthy donors, 14 Susac syndrome patients and 15 multiple sclerosis patients. Broad study findings and their caveats: The TCR sequencing and HLA analysis was acknowledged to have included a relatively small number of individuals.

To note about this clonotype: Which antigen it targets is not known. No qualities accompany the bases; no much larger clone lies one base away.

Peripheral blood CD8+ and CD4+ T cells from healthy donors, Susac syndrome patients and multiple sclerosis patients were profiled using high-throughput TCR beta sequencing. Multiple sclerosis controls were treatment-naive patients with stable or active relapsing-remitting disease fulfilling revised McDonald criteria. CD8+ TEMRA cells were enriched by FACS, while bulk CD8+ and CD4+ T cells were purified by magnetic negative isolation. Blood was collected in EDTA tubes and processed within 24 hours, with PBMCs isolated through density gradient centrifugation. PBMCs intended for TCR sequencing were frozen in liquid nitrogen and were later thawed in a 37 degrees C water bath. The sorted or isolated CD4+, CD8+ and CD8+ TEMRA cells reached a purity of at least 90%. The germline ends are 7 bases apart after V is trimmed by 5 bases and J by 1 base. CDR1 and CDR2 are read off the germline V gene as MNHEY and SVGAGI. Reading from cysteine to phenylalanine, the CDR3 counts 13 amino acids. The kept DNA is CDR3 alone, 39 bases in frame from the first base.

RNA was extracted using the RNeasy kit, and roughly 0.45 to 1 microgram was reverse transcribed with random hexamers. The immunoSEQ multiplex PCR assay, covering 54 Vbeta and 13 Jbeta segments, was used to amplify TCR beta CDR3 regions. PCR amplification bias was corrected using a synthetic template baseline for primer optimization and computational correction. As for the original processing: Reads were annotated to V, D and J genes per IMGT and analyzed with immunoSEQ Analyzer, keeping only productive sequences. Clonality was calculated as one minus the Shannon entropy normalized by log2 of the number of productive unique sequences. For each patient and control, public and private clones were evaluated among the 100 most prevalent clones. A clone was defined as Susac-specific if it was absent from the healthy and MS cohorts, from roughly 990 published viral clones and from other ImmuneACCESS disease sequences. Using fastp at Q25 and MiXCR, TCRdb reprocessed the public reads and kept productive beta chains. Records with the same CDR3 protein are collapsed into one entry carrying the most frequent genes and DNA. What appears here as the V and J calls and clone size reflects TCRdb's work, not the paper's. The sample has around 130,000 distinct CDR3 sequences on record, more than 75% of them singletons. Clones ranked in the top ten supply around 0.24% of the sample.

This clonotype was sampled from a human donor with multiple sclerosis. The V and J genes are TRBV6-5 and TRBJ2-3, and TRBD2 may be the D gene, going by 6 matching bases. The sample consisted of CD8+ T cells from PBMCs. The CDR3 protein sequence reads: CASSPGGTDTQYF. The DNA reads TGTGCCAGCAGTCCGGGAGGCACAGATACGCAGTATTTT.